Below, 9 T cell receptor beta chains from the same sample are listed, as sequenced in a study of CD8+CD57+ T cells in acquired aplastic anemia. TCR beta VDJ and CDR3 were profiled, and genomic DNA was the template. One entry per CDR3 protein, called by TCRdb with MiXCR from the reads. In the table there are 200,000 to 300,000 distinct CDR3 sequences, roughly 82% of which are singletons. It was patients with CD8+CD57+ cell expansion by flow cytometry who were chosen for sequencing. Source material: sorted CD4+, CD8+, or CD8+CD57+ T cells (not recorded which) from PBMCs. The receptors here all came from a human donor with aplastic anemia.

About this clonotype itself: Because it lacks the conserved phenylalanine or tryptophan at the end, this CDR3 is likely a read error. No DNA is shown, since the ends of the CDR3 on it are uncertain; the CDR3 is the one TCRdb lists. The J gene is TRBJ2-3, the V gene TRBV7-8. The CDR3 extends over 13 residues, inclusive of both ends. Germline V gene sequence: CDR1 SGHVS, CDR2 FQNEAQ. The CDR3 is CASGLAGRPDTHY.

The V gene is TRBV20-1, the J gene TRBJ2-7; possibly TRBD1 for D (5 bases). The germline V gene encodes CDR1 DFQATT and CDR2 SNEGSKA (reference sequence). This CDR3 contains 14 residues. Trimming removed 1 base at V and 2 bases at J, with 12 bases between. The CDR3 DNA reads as TGCAGTGCTAGAGGACGCGCAGGGACCTACGAGCAGTACTTC. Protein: CSARGRAGTYEQYF.

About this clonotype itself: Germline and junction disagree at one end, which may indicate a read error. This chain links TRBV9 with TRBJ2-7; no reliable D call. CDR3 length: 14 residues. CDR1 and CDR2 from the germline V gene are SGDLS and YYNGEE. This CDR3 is CASSYVDGNYEQYF. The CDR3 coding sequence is TGTGCCAGCAGTTACGTGGATGGTAACTACGAGCAGTACTTT.

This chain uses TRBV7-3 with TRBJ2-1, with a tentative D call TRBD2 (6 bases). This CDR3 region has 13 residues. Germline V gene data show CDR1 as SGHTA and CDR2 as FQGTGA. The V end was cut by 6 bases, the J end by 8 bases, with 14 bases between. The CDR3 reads CASSDSGIHEQFF. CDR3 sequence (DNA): TGTGCCAGCAGTGATAGCGGAATCCATGAGCAGTTCTTC. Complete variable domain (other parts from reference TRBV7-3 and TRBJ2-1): GAGVSQTPSNKVTEKGKYVELRCDPISGHTALYWYRQSLGQGPEFLIYFQGTGAADDSGLPNDRFFAVRPEGSVSTLKIQRTERGDSAVYLCASSDSGIHEQFFGPGTRLTVL.

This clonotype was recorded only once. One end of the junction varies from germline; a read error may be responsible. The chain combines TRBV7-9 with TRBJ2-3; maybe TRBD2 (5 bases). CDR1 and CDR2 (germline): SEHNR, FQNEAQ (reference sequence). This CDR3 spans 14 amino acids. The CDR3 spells CASSFAGGPGTEEF. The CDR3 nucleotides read TGTGCCAGCAGCTTTGCAGGAGGCCCCGGTACCGAGGAGTTT. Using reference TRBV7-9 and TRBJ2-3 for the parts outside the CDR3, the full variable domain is DTGVSQNPRHKITKRGQNVTFRCDPISEHNRLYWYRQTLGQGPEFLTYFQNEAQLEKSRLLSDRFSAERPKGSFSTLEIQRTEQGDSAMYLCASSFAGGPGTEEFGPGTRLTVL.

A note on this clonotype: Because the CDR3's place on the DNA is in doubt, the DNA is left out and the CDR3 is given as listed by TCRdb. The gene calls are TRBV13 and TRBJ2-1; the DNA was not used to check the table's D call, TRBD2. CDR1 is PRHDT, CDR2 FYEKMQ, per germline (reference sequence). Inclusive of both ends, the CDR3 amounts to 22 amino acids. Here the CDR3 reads CASTQTSVYFCAVKRESDEQFF.

The CDR3 DNA reads as TGTGCCAGCAGCATTTGGACCGCCCGAAATCAGCCCCAGCATTTT. Encoded protein: CASSIWTARNQPQHF. The chain uses TRBV9 and TRBJ1-5, with unresolved D. V was pared by 4 bases and J by 4 bases, with 15 bases between. Looked up from germline, CDR1 is SGDLS and CDR2 is YYNGEE. There are 15 residues in the CDR3. Supplemented by reference TRBV9 and TRBJ1-5, the full variable domain reads DSGVTQTPKHLITATGQRVTLRCSPRSGDLSVYWYQQSLDQGLQFLIQYYNGEERAKGNILERFSAQQFPDLHSELNLSSLELGDSALYFCASSIWTARNQPQHFGDGTRLSIL.

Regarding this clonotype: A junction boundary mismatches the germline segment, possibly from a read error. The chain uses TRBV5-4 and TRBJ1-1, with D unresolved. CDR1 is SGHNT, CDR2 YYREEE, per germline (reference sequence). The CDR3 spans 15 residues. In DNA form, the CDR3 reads TGCGCCAGCAGCCAAGATAAGTCTGGGAACACTGAAGCTTTCTTT. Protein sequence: CASSQDKSGNTEAFF.

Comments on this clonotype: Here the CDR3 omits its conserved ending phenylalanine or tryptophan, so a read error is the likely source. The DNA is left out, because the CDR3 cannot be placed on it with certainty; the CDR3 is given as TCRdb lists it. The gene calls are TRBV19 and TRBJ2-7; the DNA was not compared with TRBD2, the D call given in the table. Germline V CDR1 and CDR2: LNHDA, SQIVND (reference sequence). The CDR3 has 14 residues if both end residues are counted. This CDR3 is CASSARESGDQQFG.